This TCR beta chain derives from a study of blood T cell repertoires in COVID-19. Study context: Samples taken during acute and convalescent COVID-19 were collected in the United States, Italy and Spain. In each case, the material was cDNA or gDNA derived from T cells, B-cell-depleted T cells, or PBMCs.

The CDR3 contains 14 residues. The ends lost 6 bases at V and 8 bases at J; junction bases unmatched: 6. CDR1 is MNHEY and CDR2 is SVGAGI in the germline V gene. Per the study methods: Reference gene primer amplification gave estimated nucleated cell counts. Using immunoSEQ multiplex PCR, the repertoire was profiled, and TCRdb retains in-frame clones only, with some absent. V and J calls and clone size are as listed in that table; D and trimming were resolved from the DNA. Of 100,000 or so clones listed, roughly 86% are singletons. The clonotype originates from a human donor in a cohort sampled during active COVID-19. The sample taken for sequencing was peripheral blood. The chain recombines TRBV6-5 with TRBJ1-4; 10 bases line up with TRBD1. Here the CDR3 reads CASRRDRGIEKLFF. In DNA form, the CDR3 reads TGTGCCAGCAGAAGGGACAGGGGAATCGAAAAACTGTTTTTT.